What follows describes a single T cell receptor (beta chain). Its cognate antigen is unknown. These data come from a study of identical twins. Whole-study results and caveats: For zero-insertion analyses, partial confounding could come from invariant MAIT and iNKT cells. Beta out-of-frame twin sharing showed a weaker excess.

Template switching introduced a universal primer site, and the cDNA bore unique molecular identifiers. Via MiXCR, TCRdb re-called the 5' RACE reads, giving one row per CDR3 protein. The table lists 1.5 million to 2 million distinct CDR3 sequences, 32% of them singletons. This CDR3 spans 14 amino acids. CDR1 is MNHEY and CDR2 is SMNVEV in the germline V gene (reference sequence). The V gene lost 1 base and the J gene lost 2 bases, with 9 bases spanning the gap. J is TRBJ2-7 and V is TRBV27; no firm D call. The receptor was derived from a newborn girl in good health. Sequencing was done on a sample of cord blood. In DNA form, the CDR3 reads TGTGCCAGCAGTTTATACACGGATCCCTACGAGCAGTACTTC. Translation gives CASSLYTDPYEQYF.